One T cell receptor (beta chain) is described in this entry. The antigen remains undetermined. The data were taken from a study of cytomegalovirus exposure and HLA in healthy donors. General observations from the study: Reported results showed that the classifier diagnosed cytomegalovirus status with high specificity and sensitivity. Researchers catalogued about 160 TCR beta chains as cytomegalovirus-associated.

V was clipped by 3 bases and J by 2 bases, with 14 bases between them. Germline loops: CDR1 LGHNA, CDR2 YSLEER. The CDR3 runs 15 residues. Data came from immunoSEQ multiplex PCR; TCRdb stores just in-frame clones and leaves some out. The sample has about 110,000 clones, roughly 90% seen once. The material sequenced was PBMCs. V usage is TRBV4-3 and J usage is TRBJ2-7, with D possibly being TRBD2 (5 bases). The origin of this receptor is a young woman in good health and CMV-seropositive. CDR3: CASSQGSSATYEQYF. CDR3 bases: TGCGCCAGCAGCCAGGGTAGTAGCGCTACCTACGAGCAGTACTTC.